These T cell receptor beta chains were read from a single sample in a study of blood T cell repertoires in COVID-19. Assay used: immunoSEQ multiplex PCR; TCRdb lists only in-frame clones, some missing. The sample lists around 100,000 clones, 85% to 90% occurring once. The sequencing sample was made of peripheral blood. The origin of the receptors is a woman aged 45 to 65 with acute or convalescent COVID-19. Each CDR3 is given without its conserved first and last residue.

>TRBJ2-6|TRBV2
AKTGTAPSGANVLT
>TRBJ2-7|TRBV20-1
SASTSGGSYEQY
>TRBJ1-5|TRBV4-2
ASSPRTGGSDSQPQH
>TRBJ2-1|TRBV7-3
ASGLQRELLF
>TRBJ2-7|TRBV2
ASRTGPSGEQY
>TRBJ1-1|TRBV3-1/TRBV3-2
ASSQETMGGAF
>TRBJ1-2|TRBV4-1
ASSPTPGTGGASYGYT
>TRBJ1-5|TRBV28
ASRTALNQPQH
>TRBJ1-4|TRBV7-3
ASSSLTYPRDRGCRGNEKLF
>TRBJ2-1|TRBV12-3/TRBV12-4
ASSSHRNEQF
>TRBJ2-7|TRBV29-1
SVQSRGTASSYEQY
>TRBJ2-3|TRBV27
ASSPRTVTPDTQY
>TRBJ1-5|TRBV24-1
ATSGNRGQPQH
>TRBJ2-2|TRBV4-1
ASSLGTRNTGELF
>TRBJ2-7|TRBV6-5
AATASYEQY
>TRBJ2-7|TRBV5-6
ASSSQGVYEQY
>TRBJ1-1|TRBV29-1
SVGSSGGNTEAF
>TRBJ2-1|TRBV5-1
ASSLRLAGYNEQF
>TRBJ2-7|TRBV24-1
ATSDPSLQGGEQY
>TRBJ1-5|TRBV7-2
ASSRTGGNQPQH
>TRBJ2-7|TRBV28
ASSAGPPSYEQY
>TRBJ1-1|TRBV7-9
ASSFWDREYTEAF
>TRBJ2-2|TRBV9
ASSERVGGELF
>TRBJ1-6|TRBV7-2
ASSSFQGASPLH
>TRBJ1-1|TRBV28
ASSLTGGAEAF
>TRBJ2-7|TRBV21-1
ASTQGSGAKDEQY
>TRBJ1-1|TRBV2
ASRDHMGLMNTEAF
>TRBJ2-1|TRBV5-4
ASSLRTGRSYNEQF
>TRBJ1-5|TRBV7-8
ASSSLQGAQPQH
>TRBJ2-3|TRBV5-1
ASSTGTAGPSTDTQY
>TRBJ1-3|TRBV5-1
ASSTTGGISGNTIY
>TRBJ1-5|TRBV3-1/TRBV3-2
ASSQEEGIDSNQPQH
>TRBJ2-3|TRBV27
ASSPRSGGNTDTQY
>TRBJ1-3|TRBV6-4
ASSHLTLGNTIY
>TRBJ2-1|TRBV5-1
ASRAGGVFYNEQF
>TRBJ2-7|TRBV7-2
ASSSGTGHYEQY
>TRBJ2-1|TRBV11-2
ASCMDRGSYNEQF
>TRBJ1-1|TRBV2
ASNRLNTEAF
>TRBJ1-2|TRBV19
ATRQDYGYT
>TRBJ2-2|TRBV9
ASSVGGDTGELF
>TRBJ2-5|TRBV5-4
ASSSPGTGGFETQY